Shown below are 29 T cell receptor beta chains from a single sample sequenced in a study of siplizumab effects on memory and regulatory T cells. Method: immunoSEQ multiplex PCR; TCRdb's copy keeps in-frame clones and lacks some. Among 80,000 to 130,000 clones listed, around 95% were seen once. The sample comprised Tregs sorted from blood. The receptors derive from a human donor in good health.

The V gene is TRBV19, the J gene TRBJ1-2, with D unclear. V gave up 1 base and J gave up 4 bases, with 25 bases separating them. This CDR3 comprises 19 residues. Germline V gene data show CDR1 as LNHDA and CDR2 as SQIVND (reference sequence). This CDR3 is CASSIARTRRVASGYGYTF. Here the CDR3 DNA reads TGTGCCAGTAGTATAGCCCGAACACGTAGAGTGGCAAGCGGCTATGGCTACACCTTC.

V is TRBV11-2 and J is TRBJ2-2, with D possibly TRBD2 on 6 matching bases. The CDR3 runs 15 residues. The germline V gene encodes CDR1 SGHAT and CDR2 FQNNGV. Deletions cut 3 bases from V and 4 bases from J, with 12 bases between. CDR3 DNA sequence: TGTGCCAGCAGCTTCCGGGGAGGTCCCACCGGGGAGCTGTTTTTT. It codes for CASSFRGGPTGELFF.

V usage is TRBV27 and J usage is TRBJ1-3; D is undetermined. This CDR3 has 15 residues. CDR1 is MNHEY, CDR2 SMNVEV, per germline (reference sequence). Trimming removed 5 bases from V and 0 bases from J, with 11 bases in between. CDR3 DNA sequence: TGTGCCAGCAGTCGAGGCGGGGTCTCTGGAAACACCATATATTTT. It codes for CASSRGGVSGNTIYF.

This chain's CDR3 is CASSINRGPTMNTEAFF. The CDR3 bases are TGTGCCAGCAGCATAAACAGGGGCCCCACCATGAACACTGAAGCTTTCTTT. The V and J genes are TRBV7-8 and TRBJ1-1, with 7 bases lining up with TRBD1. The CDR3 contains 17 residues. Germline-derived CDR1 and CDR2 are SGHVS and FQNEAQ. V lost 5 bases, J lost 0 bases, and 12 bases stayed unmatched.

The chain has TRBV7-3 and TRBJ2-3; tentatively, D is TRBD1 (7 bases). The CDR3 sequence is 15 residues long. With 5 bases removed from V and 2 bases from J, the gap between germline ends came to 14 bases. Germline loops: CDR1 SGHTA, CDR2 FQGTGA. The CDR3 region is CASSQGGRPTDTQYF. CDR3 DNA sequence: TGTGCCAGCAGCCAGGGGGGACGGCCCACAGATACGCAGTATTTT.

The rearrangement joins TRBV30 to TRBJ2-7, with D possibly being TRBD1 (6 bases). Germline V gives CDR1 GTSNPN, CDR2 SVGIG (reference sequence). The CDR3 contains 14 residues. Between the trimmed V and J ends, which lost 2 bases and 9 bases, there was a span of 20 bases. In nucleotides, the CDR3 is TGTGCCTGGAGTAATACAGGGCAGGTTTTTGTGCAGTACTTC. This encodes CAWSNTGQVFVQYF.

This clone was observed a handful of times. The CDR3 protein is CASSLHSGSRTGELFF. DNA of the CDR3: TGCGCCAGCAGCTTGCATAGCGGGAGTCGGACCGGGGAGCTGTTTTTT. The chain carries TRBV5-1 and TRBJ2-2; TRBD2 matches at 9 bases. The CDR3 has 16 amino acids. CDR1 and CDR2 from the germline V gene are SGHRS and YFSETQ. Losses at the gene ends were 1 base for V and 5 bases for J; bases not matched to a gene: 6.

The chain joins TRBV5-1 to TRBJ2-4; 11 bases map to TRBD2. V lost 4 bases to trimming and J lost 0 bases; unmatched junction nucleotides: 6. Germline V gene data show CDR1 as SGHRS and CDR2 as YFSETQ. The CDR3 has 17 residues. The DNA for the CDR3 is TGCGCCAGCAGCCCCTTACTAGCGGGGGAAGCCAAAAACATTCAGTACTTC. Translated: CASSPLLAGEAKNIQYF.

This chain connects TRBV19 to TRBJ1-2; 10 nucleotides match TRBD1. Germline CDR1 and CDR2: LNHDA and SQIVND (reference sequence). Trimming took 4 bases from V and 2 from J; bases not matched to a gene: 4. The CDR3 runs 15 residues. The CDR3 loop is CASSTQDRGNYGYTF. The CDR3 bases are TGTGCCAGTAGTACCCAGGACAGGGGGAACTATGGCTACACCTTC.

The table lists this clone with a count of one. V and J are TRBV25-1 and TRBJ2-6; TRBD2 matches 8 bases. CDR3 size: 17 residues. Germline CDR1 and CDR2: MGHDK and SYGVNS. V lost 5 bases and J lost 1; bases outside the gene matches: 7. The CDR3 here is CASSRGGRASGANVLTF. The DNA of the CDR3 is TGTGCCAGCAGTCGGGGGGGACGGGCATCTGGGGCCAACGTCCTGACTTTC.

The V and J genes are TRBV19 and TRBJ2-2, with 11 bases lining up with TRBD2. Germline CDR1 is LNHDA and CDR2 is SQIVND (reference sequence). There are 16 residues in the CDR3. Trimming removed 5 bases from V and 6 bases from J; junction bases left unmatched: 8. For the CDR3, the DNA is TGTGCCAGTAGTCTTCTAGCGGGAGGTCTCCCCGGGGAGCTGTTTTTT. Encoded protein: CASSLLAGGLPGELFF.

V gene TRBV7-9 combines with J gene TRBJ2-3; D gene uncertain. The germline CDR1 and CDR2 sequences are SEHNR and FQNEAQ (reference sequence). This CDR3 has 17 amino acids. V was clipped by 5 bases and J by 3 bases, with 21 bases between them. The CDR3 region is CASSPSGGGFGTDTQYF. In DNA form, the CDR3 reads TGTGCCAGCAGCCCATCAGGCGGTGGTTTTGGAACAGATACGCAGTATTTT.

V gene TRBV11-2 combines with J gene TRBJ2-7; perhaps TRBD1 as D (6 bases). Trimming took off 2 bases at V and 4 bases at J, with 6 bases between the two ends. CDR3 length: 12 residues. Germline V CDR1 and CDR2: SGHAT, FQNNGV. The CDR3 bases are TGTGCCAGCAGCTTACAGGGGTACGAGCAGTACTTC. Translation: CASSLQGYEQYF.

This clone was observed a single time. The chain is built from TRBV5-1 and TRBJ2-7; D is possibly TRBD1 or TRBD2 (5 bases each). The CDR3 extends over 16 amino acids. CDR1 SGHRS and CDR2 YFSETQ come from the germline V gene. V gave up 4 bases and J gave up 2 bases, with 19 bases separating them. DNA for the CDR3: TGCGCCAGCAGCGGGGACGGACTCCTCTCCCCCTACGAGCAGTACTTC. It specifies CASSGDGLLSPYEQYF.

The chain recombines TRBV5-4 with TRBJ2-7; TRBD1 matches 7 bases. Germline V gene data show CDR1 as SGHNT and CDR2 as YYREEE (reference sequence). The CDR3 extends over 16 amino acids. The V segment lost 4 bases and the J segment 3 bases; nucleotides outside the gene matches: 13. CDR3 sequence: CASSLPGTAQYYEQYF. CDR3 DNA sequence: TGTGCCAGCAGCCTCCCCGGGACAGCCCAATACTACGAGCAGTACTTC.

The chain combines TRBV20-1 with TRBJ2-3; maybe TRBD2 (5 bases). CDR3 length: 11 amino acids. The V end lost 4 bases, the J end lost 6 bases, and 8 bases lay between the germline ends. Germline V lookup: CDR1 DFQATT, CDR2 SNEGSKA (reference sequence). The CDR3 DNA reads as TGCAGTGCTATAGCGAGGGATACGCAGTATTTT. Its translation is CSAIARDTQYF.

The chain uses TRBV29-1 and TRBJ2-5; the D gene is possibly TRBD1 (5 bases). From germline, CDR1 is SQVTM and CDR2 ANQGSEA. V shed 4 bases and J shed 5 bases, with 11 bases lying between them. The CDR3 runs 12 residues. The CDR3 is CSVVKGWETQYF. Written as DNA, the CDR3 is TGCAGCGTTGTGAAGGGGTGGGAGACCCAGTACTTC. The variable domain in full, with the rest retrieved from reference TRBV29-1 and TRBJ2-5, is SAVISQKPSRDICQRGTSLTIQCQVDSQVTMMFWYRQQPGQSLTLIATANQGSEATYESGFVIDKFPISRPNLTFSTLTVSNMSPEDSSIYLCSVVKGWETQYFGPGTRLLVL.

This clone was picked up one time. The J gene is TRBJ2-1, the V gene TRBV27; 8 positions agree with TRBD2. CDR1 and CDR2 from the germline V gene are MNHEY and SMNVEV (reference sequence). V lost 1 base and J lost 4; bases outside the gene matches: 6. This CDR3 has 16 amino acids. CDR3 protein: CASSLLETSVYNEQFF. CDR3 DNA sequence: TGTGCCAGCAGTTTATTGGAGACTAGCGTATACAATGAGCAGTTCTTC.

The rearrangement joins TRBV6-1 to TRBJ1-2; 8 bases agree with TRBD1. There are 14 residues in the CDR3. The V and J ends lost 8 bases and 4 bases, in that order; junction bases with no gene match: 9. Germline V gene lookup returns CDR1 MNHNS and CDR2 SASEGT. CDR3 loop: CASQGAGVGYGYTF. The CDR3 DNA is TGTGCCAGCCAGGGGGCAGGGGTGGGCTATGGCTACACCTTC.

The sample holds one count of this clone. This chain links TRBV11-2 with TRBJ2-1; a possible D gene is TRBD2 (5 bases). Trimming removed 5 bases from V and 2 bases from J, with 13 bases in between. The CDR3 length is 15 residues. Germline-derived CDR1 and CDR2 are SGHAT and FQNNGV. The CDR3 spells CASSQDSLPYNEQFF. CDR3 sequence (DNA): TGTGCCAGCAGCCAGGACTCCTTACCCTACAATGAGCAGTTCTTC. Using reference TRBV11-2 and TRBJ2-1 for the parts outside the CDR3, the full variable domain is EAGVAQSPRYKIIEKRQSVAFWCNPISGHATLYWYQQILGQGPKLLIQFQNNGVVDDSQLPKDRFSAERLKGVDSTLKIQPAKLEDSAVYLCASSQDSLPYNEQFFGPGTRLTVL.

The V call is TRBV11-2, the J call TRBJ1-1; D remains unclear. The V end lost 2 bases, the J end lost 1 base, and 2 bases lay between the germline ends. This CDR3 is 12 amino acids long. In germline, CDR1 is SGHAT, CDR2 FQNNGV. In DNA, the CDR3 is TGTGCCAGCAGCTTAAGGAACACTGAAGCTTTCTTT. Translating it yields CASSLRNTEAFF.

The chain is built from TRBV14 and TRBJ2-1; 9 bases are a match to TRBD2. The CDR3 is made up of 15 amino acids. V lost 2 bases, J lost 8 bases, and 7 bases stayed unmatched. The germline CDR1 and CDR2 sequences are SGHDN and FVKESK. CDR3 nucleotides: TGTGCCAGCAGCCAACCGGGACTAGCTTTCCATGAGCAGTTCTTC. As protein: CASSQPGLAFHEQFF. Drawing the rest from reference TRBV14 and TRBJ2-1, the complete variable domain is EAGVTQFPSHSVIEKGQTVTLRCDPISGHDNLYWYRRVMGKEIKFLLHFVKESKQDESGMPNNRFLAERTGGTYSTLKVQPAELEDSGVYFCASSQPGLAFHEQFFGPGTRLTVL.

The V call is TRBV27, the J call TRBJ2-7, with unresolved D. CDR3 length equals 17 residues. V was pared by 7 bases and J by 0 bases, with 22 bases between. Per germline, CDR1 MNHEY and CDR2 SMNVEV (reference sequence). The CDR3 DNA is TGTGCCAGCAACAATCGCCCCCAGGCAGGAGCCTCCTACGAGCAGTACTTC. As protein: CASNNRPQAGASYEQYF.

The chain carries TRBV30 and TRBJ1-2; D gene ambiguous. The length of the CDR3 is 11 residues. Germline V gene lookup returns CDR1 GTSNPN and CDR2 SVGIG (reference sequence). Trimming left V 0 bases short and J 5 bases short, with 4 bases between. The chain's CDR3 is CAWSVVYGYTF. The CDR3 region has the DNA TGTGCCTGGAGTGTCGTTTATGGCTACACCTTC.

A word on this clone: The junction differs from germline at one of its ends, possibly a read error. CDR3 amino acids: CASSFGAEQYF. The CDR3 DNA follows: TGTGCCAGCAGCTTTGGGGCCGAGCAGTACTTC. The rearrangement uses TRBV5-1 and TRBJ2-7, with D perhaps TRBD1 (5 bases). Germline V lookup: CDR1 SGHRS, CDR2 YFSETQ. The CDR3 is made up of 11 amino acids.

The chain combines TRBV4-1 with TRBJ2-7; 10 nucleotides match TRBD1. The V gene end was trimmed by 3 bases and the J gene end by 3 bases; junction bases not matched to a gene: 2. The germline CDR1 and CDR2 sequences are MGHRA and YSYEKL. CDR3 length equals 14 residues. The CDR3 DNA reads as TGCGCCAGCAGCCACCGGGACAGGGGCTACGAGCAGTACTTC. It specifies CASSHRDRGYEQYF.

This chain joins TRBV5-1 and TRBJ2-2; 7 bases are shared with TRBD1. The CDR3 is made up of 15 amino acids. The V and J ends lost 4 bases and 4 bases, in that order; junction bases with no gene match: 7. The V gene's germline CDR1 is SGHRS and CDR2 YFSETQ. Here the CDR3 DNA reads TGCGCCAGCAGCCTGAACAGGGGTGGCACCGGGGAGCTGTTTTTT. Amino acids: CASSLNRGGTGELFF. Full variable domain (remainder filled in from reference TRBV5-1 and TRBJ2-2): KAGVTQTPRYLIKTRGQQVTLSCSPISGHRSVSWYQQTPGQGLQFLFEYFSETQRNKGNFPGRFSGRQFSNSRSEMNVSTLELGDSALYLCASSLNRGGTGELFFGEGSRLTVL.

The chain recombines TRBV4-1 with TRBJ2-3; 11 positions agree with TRBD2. The ends lost 3 bases at V and 0 bases at J; junction bases unmatched: 8. The V gene's germline CDR1 is MGHRA and CDR2 YSYEKL. The CDR3 is 18 residues long. The CDR3 nucleotides read TGCGCCAGCAGCCACTTTGGGACTAGCGGTTTGAGCACAGATACGCAGTATTTT. This translates into CASSHFGTSGLSTDTQYF.

The chain is built from TRBV10-1 and TRBJ2-3; 8 nucleotides align to TRBD1. V lost 3 bases, J lost 5 bases, and 7 bases stayed unmatched. CDR1 is WNHNN and CDR2 is SYGVQD in the germline V gene (reference sequence). This CDR3 has 15 amino acids. CDR3 sequence (DNA): TGCGCCAGCAGTGAACTGACAGGGGCGGGAGATACGCAGTATTTT. Amino acids: CASSELTGAGDTQYF.